The rows below give T cell receptor beta chains drawn from one sample of a study of blood T cell repertoires in COVID-19. The table came from immunoSEQ multiplex PCR; TCRdb's copy has only in-frame clones and leaves some out. The data show over 60,000 clones, 81% seen once. The sample was peripheral blood. Receptors were obtained from a human donor in a cohort sampled during active COVID-19. Both conserved end residues are part of each CDR3. The order of the fields is CDR3 DNA, CDR3 protein, J gene, V gene, D gene, clone size. The D gene is left open where the match is weak. Rows may omit the clone size; those that give it use once, few, many or a size class.

TGTGCCAGCAGTTCCGGGACAGCCGGCCCCACTGAAGCTTTCTTT | CASSSGTAGPTEAFF | TRBJ1-1 | TRBV28 | TRBD1 | -
TGTGCCAGCAGCTTGGTTGTTGGACAGGGCCTCTTC | CASSLVVGQGLF | TRBJ2-1 | TRBV5-8 | TRBD1 | -
TGTGCCAGCAGTTTGGACAGTAACTATGGCTACACCTTC | CASSLDSNYGYTF | TRBJ1-2 | TRBV6-2/TRBV6-3 | - | -
TGTGCCAGCAGTTTAGGGCGGGAGCCTCCCCACGAGCAGTACTTC | CASSLGREPPHEQYF | TRBJ2-7 | TRBV28 | TRBD2 | -
TGTGCCAGCAGCTCCTCTAGCGGGAGGGCTATCGACGAGCAGTACTTC | CASSSSSGRAIDEQYF | TRBJ2-7 | TRBV3-1/TRBV3-2 | TRBD2 | -
TGTGCCACCAGTGCCATTGGAGATGAGCAGTTCTTC | CATSAIGDEQFF | TRBJ2-1 | TRBV24-1 | - | -
TGTGCCAGCAGGCCGGGACAGGGCAATCAGCCCCAGCATTTT | CASRPGQGNQPQHF | TRBJ1-5 | TRBV28 | TRBD1 | -
TGTGCCACCAGTGAGTTTAGCGACAATGAGCAGTTCTTC | CATSEFSDNEQFF | TRBJ2-1 | TRBV24-1 | - | -
TGCAGCGTTGAAACGGAGAGCTCCTACGAGCAGTACTTC | CSVETESSYEQYF | TRBJ2-7 | TRBV29-1 | - | -
TGTGCCAGTAGTTCACAGGGTGACGGTCAGCCCCAGCATTTT | CASSSQGDGQPQHF | TRBJ1-5 | TRBV19 | - | -
TGTGCCAGCAGTTTGGGCTTCACCGGGGAGCTGTTTTTT | CASSLGFTGELFF | TRBJ2-2 | TRBV28 | - | -
TGTGCCAGCAGCCCTGGACAGGGGAGACAAGAGACCCAGTACTTC | CASSPGQGRQETQYF | TRBJ2-5 | TRBV7-9 | TRBD1 | -
TGCGCCAGCAGCTCTCATAGCGGGATAGGTTCCCACAATGAGCAGTTCTTC | CASSSHSGIGSHNEQFF | TRBJ2-1 | TRBV4-3 | TRBD2 | -
TGTGCCAGCAGTCCGTCTAGTTACAATGAGCAGTTCTTC | CASSPSSYNEQFF | TRBJ2-1 | TRBV12-3/TRBV12-4 | - | -
TGTGCCAGCAGCCCCCGCAGGGAAGGTGGCTACACCTTC | CASSPRREGGYTF | TRBJ1-2 | TRBV5-4 | - | -
TGTGCCATTTCCGGGACTAGCGTCTCCTACGAGCAGTACTTC | CAISGTSVSYEQYF | TRBJ2-7 | TRBV2 | TRBD2 | -
TGTGCCACCCAGACGACTAGCGGGAGGAGCACAGATACGCAGTATTTT | CATQTTSGRSTDTQYF | TRBJ2-3 | TRBV28 | TRBD2 | -
TGTGCCAGCAGCATACAAGGACACCTCCAAGAGACCCAGTACTTC | CASSIQGHLQETQYF | TRBJ2-5 | TRBV9 | - | once
TGTGCCAGCAGCTCCCCGGGGTTAGGACAGGGCTCCTATGGCTACACCTTC | CASSSPGLGQGSYGYTF | TRBJ1-2 | TRBV7-2 | TRBD1 | once
TGTGCCAGCAGCCCACCAACCTCGGCGAGGGATGAAGAGACCCAGTACTTC | CASSPPTSARDEETQYF | TRBJ2-5 | TRBV28 | - | -
TGTGCCAGCAGCCTTCAGGGGGTGGGCGAAAAACTGTTTTTT | CASSLQGVGEKLFF | TRBJ1-4 | TRBV14 | TRBD1 | -
TGTGCCAGCTCACCACGCTCGCCCGGGGACACCATATATTTT | CASSPRSPGDTIYF | TRBJ1-3 | TRBV18 | - | -
TGTGCCAGCAGTTTGGGACAGGGAGGGCATGGCTACACCTTC | CASSLGQGGHGYTF | TRBJ1-2 | TRBV27 | TRBD1 | once
TGTGCCAGCAGCGCCCAGACAGGGTCAGATACGCAGTATTTT | CASSAQTGSDTQYF | TRBJ2-3 | TRBV11-2 | TRBD1 | -
TGCGCCAGCAGCCAGACGGGACTAGCGGGAAGAAGAACCTTGAGCTCCTACAATGAGCAGTTCTTC | CASSQTGLAGRRTLSSYNEQFF | TRBJ2-1 | TRBV5-1 | TRBD2 | -
TGTGCCAGCAGTTTAGCCGCAAGCCAGCCCCAGCATTTT | CASSLAASQPQHF | TRBJ1-5 | TRBV12-3/TRBV12-4 | - | -
TGTGCCTGGACAGTGAATAATTCACCCCTCCACTTT | CAWTVNNSPLHF | TRBJ1-6 | TRBV30 | - | -
TGCGCCAGCAGCCAAGAGGGGCTGAACACCGGGGAGCTGTTTTTT | CASSQEGLNTGELFF | TRBJ2-2 | TRBV4-1 | - | -